This T cell receptor (beta chain) appears in the sequencing data of a study of CD8 T cells in ankylosing spondylitis (dated 2017 in TCRdb). Context from the whole study: The study set out to find disease-linked TCR variants by profiling T cell receptor beta repertoires in ankylosing spondylitis patients and healthy donors. In total, the full study cohort was made up of some 110 healthy donors and approximately 27 ankylosing spondylitis patients. Samples of peripheral blood were taken, and for ankylosing spondylitis patients, synovial fluid was collected as well. General findings and caveats noted by the study authors: In peripheral blood, the disease-linked clones were found at relatively low frequencies and had a CD8+ phenotype. According to the report, matched synovial fluid samples from ankylosing spondylitis patients were significantly enriched for the disease-linked clones. Some of the motif variants had been reported before in the synovial fluid and blood of reactive arthritis patients, a finding that suggests common disease-initiation mechanisms. Blood from ankylosing spondylitis patients appeared to be characterized by a TCR beta motif made up of several highly homologous amino acid variants.

The sample was run on an Illumina HiSeq 2500. Quantitative 5'-RACE with molecular barcodes was used to prepare TCR beta libraries. Per the source publication's procedure: A new computational method, built on a probabilistic model of VDJ rearrangement, was used to identify disease-linked TCR variants. The public reads were reanalyzed by TCRdb: fastp trimming at Q25, MiXCR alignment, in-frame beta chains only. CDR3 protein duplicates are merged, each entry listing the most common genes and DNA. These V and J calls originate from TCRdb's pipeline instead of the authors' own analysis. In all, the sample holds some 120,000 distinct CDR3 sequences, and roughly an eighth of those were seen once. Almost 3% of the sample belongs to the ten largest clones. As regards this clonotype: The antigen it binds to is not known. This may stem from a read error, because a much larger clone lies one nucleotide away.

V and J are trimmed by 3 bases and 0 bases, and the gene matches miss 8 bases of the junction. Taken from cysteine to phenylalanine, the CDR3 has 18 residues. Only the CDR3 part of the read is kept: 54 bases, read in frame from the first base. The germline V gene supplies CDR1 MGHRA and CDR2 YSYEKL. This TCR was sampled from a female donor with ankylosing spondylitis or in good health (not recorded which). Source material: blood, either unsorted or a sorted T cell fraction (not recorded which). The rearranged segments are TRBV4-1 and TRBJ2-4, and 10 junctional nucleotides match TRBD1. The sequenced DNA: TGCGCCAGCAGCCAGGGGACAGGGGATATGGAAGCCAAAAACATTCAGTACTTC. Protein translation: CASSQGTGDMEAKNIQYF.